This note documents a single T cell receptor beta chain sequence. The V and J ends lost 3 bases and 4 bases, in that order; junction bases with no gene match: 6. The CDR3 extends over 14 amino acids. Looked up from germline, CDR1 is SGHDT and CDR2 is YYEEEE. The data are from a study of control samples from healthy donors and cancer patients. The protocol was immunoSEQ multiplex PCR, while the TCRdb copy is restricted to in-frame clones and leaves out a portion. The top ten clones hold over 2% of a sample with some 64,000 clones, more than 70% of them seen once. The V and J genes are TRBV5-6 and TRBJ2-7; 8 bases are a match to TRBD2. The TCR originated in a woman between 50 and 59 years old with head and neck cancer. The material sequenced was PBMCs. CDR3 in DNA: TGTGCCAGCAGCTGGGGGACTAGTAAGTACGAGCAGTACTTC. It codes for CASSWGTSKYEQYF.